This paragraph covers one TCR beta chain sequence. This entry belongs to a study of blood T cell repertoires in COVID-19. Study-wide background: Some COVID-19 samples were acute and others convalescent; all came from the United States, Italy and Spain. Sample material is recorded as cDNA or gDNA derived from T cells, B-cell-depleted T cells, or PBMCs.

The ends lost 1 base at V and 6 bases at J; junction bases unmatched: 9. Germline V lookup: CDR1 SGHTA, CDR2 FQGNSA. There are 16 residues in the CDR3. Under the authors' procedure: Nucleated cell number was recorded as an estimate derived from reference gene primer amplification. Generated by immunoSEQ multiplex PCR, the TCRdb table keeps only in-frame clones and is missing some. The V and J calls and clone size come from that table; D and trimming were worked out from the DNA. This table has 75,000 to 90,000 clones, 91% appearing once. This sequence was found in a woman aged 45 to 65 in a cohort sampled during active COVID-19. The rearrangement links TRBV7-2 to TRBJ2-7; 10 bases are a match to TRBD1. The sequenced sample consisted of peripheral blood. The CDR3 DNA follows: TGTGCCAGCAGCTTAGACACGGAGTGGGACAGGGGCGAGCAGTACTTC. The encoded protein is CASSLDTEWDRGEQYF.